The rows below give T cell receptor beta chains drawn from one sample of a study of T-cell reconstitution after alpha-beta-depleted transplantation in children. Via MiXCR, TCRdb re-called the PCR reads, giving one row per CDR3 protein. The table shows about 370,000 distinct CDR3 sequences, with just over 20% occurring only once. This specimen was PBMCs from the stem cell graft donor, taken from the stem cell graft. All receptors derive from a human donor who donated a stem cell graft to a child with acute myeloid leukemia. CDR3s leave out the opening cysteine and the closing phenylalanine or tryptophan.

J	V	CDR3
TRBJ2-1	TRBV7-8	ASSPQTGPSDWSSYNEQF
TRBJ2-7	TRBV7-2	ASTRLDSLLGEQY
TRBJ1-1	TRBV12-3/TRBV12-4	ASSDGTAKLNTEAF
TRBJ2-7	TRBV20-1	SAVTSYGEQY
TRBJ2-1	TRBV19	ASSPLTSGTYNEQF
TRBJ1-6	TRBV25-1	ASSGVPGQGWVGSPLH
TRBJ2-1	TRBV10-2	ASSELVGRRNEQF
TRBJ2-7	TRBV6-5	ASSSGSGEQY
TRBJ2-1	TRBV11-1	ASSLFSGRNSNEQF
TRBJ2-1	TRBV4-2	ASSQDKGPIQDEQF
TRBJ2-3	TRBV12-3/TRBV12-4	ASSSTSGTYTDTQY
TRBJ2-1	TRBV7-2	ASSVQGYNEQF
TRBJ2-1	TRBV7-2	ASSLALQARYNEQF
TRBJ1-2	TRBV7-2	ASSLGPYENYGYT
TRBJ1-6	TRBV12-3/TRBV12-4	ASSLYPRGSPLH
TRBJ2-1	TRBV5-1	ASSLEYLAGANEQF
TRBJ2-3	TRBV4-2	ASSQDKGSDPITDTQY
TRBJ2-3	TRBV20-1	SATGWESTDTQY
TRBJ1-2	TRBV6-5	ASSYSSSQGTSYT
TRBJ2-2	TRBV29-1	SVQTGRKAGELF
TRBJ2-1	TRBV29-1	SVESSGGWDEQF
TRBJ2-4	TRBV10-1	ASPISVKNIQY
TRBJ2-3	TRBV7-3	ASGASTDTQY
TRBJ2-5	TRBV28	ASSLSHVGGKGETQY
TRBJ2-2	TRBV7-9	ASSGLAGVAGELF
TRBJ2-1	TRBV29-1	SVRPWGNPLQF
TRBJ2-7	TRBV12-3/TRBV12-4	ASSYRLEQY
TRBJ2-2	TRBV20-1	SARILAGGFGELF
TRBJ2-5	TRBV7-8	ASSFGGAGLMLLAQY
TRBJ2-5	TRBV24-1	ATSLGGSGQETQY
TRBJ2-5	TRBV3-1	ASSQDRDSGRETQY
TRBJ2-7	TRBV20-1	SAHRYQNYEQY
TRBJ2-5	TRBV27	ASSLFGRGQGETQY
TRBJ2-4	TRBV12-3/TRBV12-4	ASSHTGGAKNIQY
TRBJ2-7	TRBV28	ASSPVGTSGSSYEQY
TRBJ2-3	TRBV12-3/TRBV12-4	ASSLREGTDTQY
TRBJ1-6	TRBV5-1	ASSFQGASDNSPLH
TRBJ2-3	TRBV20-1	SARVISGRAGTDTQY
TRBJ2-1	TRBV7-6	ASSLLAGGDEQF
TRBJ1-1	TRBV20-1	SKKGGQQNTEAF
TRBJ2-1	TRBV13	ASSGGQGPYNEQF
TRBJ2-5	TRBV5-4	ASSAADRVETQY
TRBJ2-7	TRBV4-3	ASSQGLGQGETYEQY
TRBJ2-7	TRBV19	ASSIAQGKQY
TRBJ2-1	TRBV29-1	SVGQAGEGEQF
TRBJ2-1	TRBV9	ASSVSFRAGAPSYNEQF
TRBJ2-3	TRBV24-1	ATSDFGGFYTDTQY
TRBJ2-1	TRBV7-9	ASSQGGARTPI